The rows below give T cell receptor beta chains drawn from one sample of a study of cytomegalovirus exposure and HLA in healthy donors. Libraries were prepared by immunoSEQ multiplex PCR; TCRdb keeps only in-frame clonotypes and omits some of them. This sample has some 120,000 clones, with roughly 75% found just once. The sample taken for sequencing was PBMCs. The receptors here all came from a female donor in good health and CMV-seronegative. Both conserved end residues are trimmed from each CDR3. The D gene is left open where the match is weak. Size tells how often a clone was seen (once, few, many) or the class of an expanded clone, and some rows leave it out.

V gene: TRBV4-2; D gene: TRBD2; clone size: few; J gene: TRBJ2-7; CDR3 protein: ASSQVQPGGYEQY
V gene: TRBV10-1; D gene: -; clone size: -; J gene: TRBJ1-1; CDR3 protein: ASSESNNSGKEAF
V gene: TRBV25-1; D gene: -; clone size: -; J gene: TRBJ2-7; CDR3 protein: ASSEPLEQY
V gene: TRBV9; D gene: TRBD1; clone size: once; J gene: TRBJ1-5; CDR3 protein: ASGQGNGNQPQH
V gene: TRBV18; D gene: -; clone size: -; J gene: TRBJ1-2; CDR3 protein: ASSPGAGENYGYT
V gene: TRBV7-9; D gene: -; clone size: -; J gene: TRBJ1-2; CDR3 protein: ASSRGEGNYGYT
V gene: TRBV10-3; D gene: -; clone size: -; J gene: TRBJ1-1; CDR3 protein: AIRDSLNTEAF
V gene: TRBV4-1; D gene: -; clone size: -; J gene: TRBJ2-5; CDR3 protein: ASSQDIRKETQY
V gene: TRBV5-1; D gene: TRBD1; clone size: -; J gene: TRBJ2-1; CDR3 protein: ASSLGQGKYEQF
V gene: TRBV28; D gene: -; clone size: -; J gene: TRBJ2-2; CDR3 protein: ASSPFRAGELF
V gene: TRBV29-1; D gene: -; clone size: -; J gene: -; CDR3 protein: SVRWRVRWQETQY
V gene: TRBV5-1; D gene: TRBD1; clone size: -; J gene: TRBJ1-1; CDR3 protein: ASSLKQGVRATEAF
V gene: TRBV15; D gene: TRBD2; clone size: few; J gene: TRBJ2-1; CDR3 protein: ATTSGSPYNEQF
V gene: TRBV19; D gene: TRBD2; clone size: -; J gene: TRBJ2-7; CDR3 protein: ASSVTLGRGGFYEQY
V gene: TRBV6-5; D gene: -; clone size: -; J gene: TRBJ1-1; CDR3 protein: ASRPRRGTEAF
V gene: TRBV11-3; D gene: TRBD1; clone size: -; J gene: TRBJ2-2; CDR3 protein: ASSSGQPNTGELF
V gene: TRBV11-3; D gene: -; clone size: -; J gene: TRBJ2-1; CDR3 protein: ASSSRGGGNEQF
V gene: TRBV19; D gene: -; clone size: once; J gene: TRBJ2-7; CDR3 protein: ASSIVWDKGSDEQY
V gene: TRBV6-1; D gene: -; clone size: -; J gene: TRBJ2-5; CDR3 protein: ASSPWDLQETQY
V gene: TRBV4-1; D gene: TRBD1; clone size: -; J gene: TRBJ1-2; CDR3 protein: ASSQVGTGNGYT
V gene: TRBV4-1; D gene: -; clone size: -; J gene: TRBJ1-2; CDR3 protein: ASSQPRTGGHYGYT
V gene: TRBV5-5; D gene: TRBD1; clone size: -; J gene: TRBJ1-1; CDR3 protein: ASSWGQIEAF
V gene: TRBV7-6; D gene: -; clone size: -; J gene: TRBJ1-4; CDR3 protein: ASSPSTAILNEKLF
V gene: TRBV7-9; D gene: TRBD2; clone size: few; J gene: TRBJ2-5; CDR3 protein: ASSLAAGGHETQY
V gene: TRBV5-1; D gene: -; clone size: -; J gene: TRBJ2-7; CDR3 protein: ACSMVVREQY
V gene: TRBV10-1; D gene: -; clone size: -; J gene: TRBJ2-5; CDR3 protein: ASSNGETQY
V gene: TRBV6-6; D gene: TRBD2; clone size: -; J gene: TRBJ2-7; CDR3 protein: ASSYGTSGYEQY
V gene: TRBV7-8; D gene: -; clone size: -; J gene: TRBJ2-7; CDR3 protein: ASSLVSQGGEQY
V gene: TRBV7-8; D gene: TRBD2; clone size: -; J gene: TRBJ2-3; CDR3 protein: ASSLGPRGLAGPRADTQY
V gene: TRBV5-8; D gene: -; clone size: -; J gene: TRBJ1-2; CDR3 protein: ASSLGGGEVPGYT
V gene: TRBV6-1; D gene: -; clone size: few; J gene: TRBJ1-3; CDR3 protein: ASSGLWGNTIY
V gene: TRBV10-3; D gene: TRBD2; clone size: -; J gene: TRBJ2-3; CDR3 protein: AISGGSSWGTQY
V gene: TRBV25-1; D gene: TRBD1; clone size: -; J gene: TRBJ2-7; CDR3 protein: ASSAPSGGAVPYEQY
V gene: TRBV7-9; D gene: -; clone size: -; J gene: TRBJ1-2; CDR3 protein: ASSLGSLSRQARGAGYT
V gene: TRBV5-6; D gene: -; clone size: -; J gene: TRBJ2-3; CDR3 protein: ASSSTHTDTQY
V gene: TRBV7-9; D gene: TRBD2; clone size: -; J gene: TRBJ2-3; CDR3 protein: ASSPPRSSGRSDTQY
V gene: TRBV30; D gene: -; clone size: once; J gene: TRBJ2-7; CDR3 protein: AWSAQEGLEQY
V gene: TRBV14; D gene: -; clone size: -; J gene: TRBJ2-7; CDR3 protein: ASSSGAGYEQY
V gene: TRBV19; D gene: -; clone size: -; J gene: TRBJ2-1; CDR3 protein: ASSIGAQTYNEQF
V gene: TRBV11-2; D gene: -; clone size: few; J gene: TRBJ1-4; CDR3 protein: ASSPSIEEKLF
V gene: TRBV5-4; D gene: TRBD2; clone size: -; J gene: TRBJ2-5; CDR3 protein: ASSSLAGRETQY
V gene: TRBV28; D gene: -; clone size: -; J gene: TRBJ2-7; CDR3 protein: ASTPRGIWSEQY
V gene: TRBV11-2; D gene: TRBD1; clone size: -; J gene: TRBJ2-5; CDR3 protein: ASSPVWTGSKQETQY
V gene: TRBV25-1; D gene: TRBD1; clone size: -; J gene: TRBJ2-2; CDR3 protein: ASSPYRGRNTGELF
V gene: TRBV7-8; D gene: TRBD1; clone size: once; J gene: TRBJ1-4; CDR3 protein: ASSLGGTGREKLF
V gene: TRBV29-1; D gene: TRBD2; clone size: -; J gene: TRBJ2-4; CDR3 protein: SVDSRASGKNIQY
V gene: TRBV20-1; D gene: -; clone size: -; J gene: TRBJ2-5; CDR3 protein: SATTEETQY
V gene: TRBV7-8; D gene: TRBD2; clone size: -; J gene: TRBJ2-3; CDR3 protein: ASLRSRGEDTQY
V gene: TRBV27; D gene: TRBD1; clone size: -; J gene: TRBJ2-7; CDR3 protein: ASSLRDRGSYEQY
V gene: TRBV5-6; D gene: TRBD2; clone size: -; J gene: TRBJ2-2; CDR3 protein: ASSLRREGRTGELF